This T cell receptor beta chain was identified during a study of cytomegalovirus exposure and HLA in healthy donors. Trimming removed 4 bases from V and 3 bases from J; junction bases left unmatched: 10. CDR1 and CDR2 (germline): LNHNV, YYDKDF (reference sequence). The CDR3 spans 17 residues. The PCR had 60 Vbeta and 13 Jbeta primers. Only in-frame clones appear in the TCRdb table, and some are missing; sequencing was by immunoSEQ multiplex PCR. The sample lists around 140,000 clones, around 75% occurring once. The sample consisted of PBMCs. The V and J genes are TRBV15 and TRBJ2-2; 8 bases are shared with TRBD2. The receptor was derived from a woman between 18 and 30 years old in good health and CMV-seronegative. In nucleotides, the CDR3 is TGTGCCACCAGCACTTCCTTAGCGGGGATTGACACCGGGGAGCTGTTTTTT. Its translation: CATSTSLAGIDTGELFF. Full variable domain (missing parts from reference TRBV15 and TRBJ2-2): DAMVIQNPRYQVTQFGKPVTLSCSQTLNHNVMYWYQQKSSQAPKLLFHYYDKDFNNEADTPDNFQSRRPNTSFCFLDIRSPGLGDTAMYLCATSTSLAGIDTGELFFGEGSRLTVL.